A selection of T cell receptor beta chains follows, all from one sample in a study of T cells in Graves' hyperthyroidism and ophthalmopathy. Each CDR3 protein is one row after TCRdb ran MiXCR on the multiplex PCR reads. The sample has 300,000 or so distinct CDR3 sequences, over 15% seen once. Sequencing used blood. These receptors all stem from a young man with Graves' hyperthyroidism. Each CDR3 is given with its conserved first and last residue. The order of the fields is clone size, D gene, V gene, J gene, CDR3 protein, CDR3 DNA. The D gene is left open where the match is weak. Clone size is not always given. Where it is, it says once, few, many or a class for expanded clones.

NA	NA	TRBV5-1	TRBJ2-7	CASSLTDGLLYEQYF	TGCGCCAGCAGCCTCACAGACGGACTACTCTACGAGCAGTACTTC
many	TRBD2	TRBV12-3/TRBV12-4	TRBJ2-7	CASQPGGREQYF	TGTGCCAGCCAACCTGGCGGGAGGGAGCAGTACTTC
NA	NA	TRBV9	TRBJ2-1	CASSAVGGQNEQFF	TGTGCCAGCAGCGCAGTCGGGGGTCAGAATGAGCAGTTCTTC
many	NA	TRBV5-6	TRBJ2-5	CASSFGSQGETQYF	TGTGCCAGCAGCTTTGGTAGCCAAGGGGAGACCCAGTACTTC
NA	NA	TRBV6-2/TRBV6-3	TRBJ2-2	CASKGRTENTGELFF	TGTGCCAGCAAAGGGAGGACAGAGAACACCGGGGAGCTGTTTTTT
many	TRBD2	TRBV10-3	TRBJ2-3	CAITSGDSTDTQYF	TGTGCCATCACAAGCGGGGATAGCACAGATACGCAGTATTTT
many	TRBD2	TRBV12-5	TRBJ2-7	CATGTGTSFYEQYF	TGTGCTACTGGAACCGGGACTAGCTTCTACGAGCAGTACTTC
NA	TRBD1	TRBV10-3	TRBJ1-5	CATTGTGGNQPQHF	TGTGCCACTACCGGGACAGGGGGTAATCAGCCCCAGCATTTT
NA	TRBD1	TRBV7-6	TRBJ1-3	CASSFNPQGAGNTIYF	TGTGCCAGCAGCTTTAACCCACAGGGGGCTGGAAACACCATATATTTT
many	NA	TRBV7-9	TRBJ2-3	CASRRGNTDTQYF	TGTGCCAGCAGGAGGGGAAATACAGATACGCAGTATTTT
NA	NA	TRBV6-5	TRBJ1-4	CASSYTRGEIDEKLFF	TGTGCCAGCAGTTACACCAGGGGCGAGATAGATGAAAAACTGTTTTTT
NA	NA	TRBV20-1	TRBJ2-5	CSARRDLQETQYF	TGCAGTGCTAGGAGGGACCTGCAAGAGACCCAGTACTTC
NA	NA	TRBV20-1	TRBJ2-1	CSAIGLGLSLGREQFF	TGCAGTGCTATAGGGTTGGGTCTCTCTCTTGGACGGGAGCAGTTCTTC
few	TRBD1	TRBV7-3	TRBJ2-2	CASSSTGGDTGELFF	TGTGCCAGCAGCTCTACAGGGGGCGACACCGGGGAGCTGTTTTTT
NA	TRBD1	TRBV30	TRBJ1-6	CAWSIGTDNSPLHF	TGTGCCTGGAGTATCGGGACAGACAATTCACCCCTCCACTTT
few	NA	TRBV30	TRBJ2-6	CAWSVRLRAGANVLTF	TGTGCCTGGAGTGTACGGCTCAGGGCTGGGGCCAACGTCCTGACTTTC
few	TRBD2	TRBV20-1	TRBJ2-3	CSARPGLASDTQYF	TGCAGTGCCAGACCGGGACTAGCGTCAGATACGCAGTATTTT
many	NA	TRBV11-3	TRBJ2-5	CASSGRARQETQYF	TGTGCCAGCAGCGGCCGGGCCAGACAAGAGACCCAGTACTTC
few	NA	TRBV30	TRBJ1-5	CAWSQGSRQPQHF	TGTGCCTGGAGTCAGGGGTCTAGGCAGCCCCAGCATTTT
few	TRBD1	TRBV5-1	TRBJ2-7	CASSIWGQGTYEQYF	TGCGCCAGCAGCATCTGGGGACAGGGTACCTACGAGCAGTACTTC
few	NA	TRBV14	TRBJ2-6	CASSPENSGANVLTF	TGTGCCAGCAGCCCCGAGAACTCTGGGGCCAACGTCCTGACTTTC
many	NA	TRBV20-1	TRBJ1-2	CSVGRGGYGYTF	TGCAGTGTCGGGAGGGGCGGCTATGGCTACACCTTC
many	TRBD1	TRBV12-3/TRBV12-4	TRBJ2-1	CASRGTGANNEQFF	TGTGCCAGCAGAGGGACAGGGGCCAACAATGAGCAGTTCTTC
NA	NA	TRBV28	TRBJ2-2	CASSLLSLTGELFF	TGTGCCAGCAGTTTATTAAGTTTGACCGGGGAGCTGTTTTTT
NA	TRBD2	TRBV6-2/TRBV6-3	TRBJ2-3	CATTSGSTDTQYF	TGTGCCACGACTAGCGGGAGTACAGATACGCAGTATTTT
NA	TRBD2	TRBV5-6	TRBJ2-1	CASSFLSGSVGNEQFF	TGTGCCAGCAGCTTTTTAAGCGGGAGTGTAGGCAATGAGCAGTTCTTC
many	NA	TRBV28	TRBJ2-2	CASLPGSRLVGELFF	TGTGCCAGCCTCCCGGGATCCCGTCTCGTCGGGGAGCTGTTTTTT
NA	TRBD2	TRBV3-1	TRBJ2-2	CASSQDTVLASAGELFF	TGTGCCAGCAGCCAAGATACCGTACTAGCGTCCGCCGGGGAGCTGTTTTTT
many	NA	TRBV7-8	TRBJ2-1	CASSLGVRVEQFF	TGTGCCAGCAGCTTAGGGGTGAGAGTAGAGCAGTTCTTC
NA	NA	TRBV6-1	TRBJ2-5	CASSAGFIPRYF	TGTGCCAGCAGTGCGGGCTTTATCCCCCGGTACTTC
NA	NA	TRBV7-9	TRBJ2-7	CASSSTSEVLSYEQYF	TGTGCCAGCAGCTCCACCAGCGAGGTCCTCTCCTACGAGCAGTACTTC
few	TRBD2	TRBV7-3	TRBJ2-5	CASSPSIASGSGGWQETQYF	TGTGCCAGCAGCCCCTCCATCGCCAGCGGGAGTGGTGGTTGGCAAGAGACCCAGTACTTC
many	NA	TRBV3-1	TRBJ1-1	CASSQIVRRGSWTEAFF	TGTGCCAGCAGCCAAATTGTTCGCCGGGGGAGTTGGACTGAAGCTTTCTTT
many	TRBD1	TRBV27	TRBJ1-2	CASSLTTGALPTYGYTF	TGTGCCAGCAGTCTAACGACAGGGGCCCTACCTACTTATGGCTACACCTTC
once	NA	TRBV12-3/TRBV12-4	TRBJ2-6	CASESNTGANVLTF	TGTGCCAGCGAAAGCAATACTGGGGCCAACGTCCTGACTTTC
NA	NA	TRBV5-1	TRBJ2-6	CASSSPWDSSGQLGGGANVLTF	TGCGCCAGCAGCTCACCGTGGGACTCGTCGGGACAGTTAGGCGGTGGGGCCAACGTCCTGACTTTC
many	NA	TRBV20-1	TRBJ2-3	CSAENPRQTDTQYF	TGCAGTGCTGAAAACCCGAGACAAACAGATACGCAGTATTTT
many	TRBD2	TRBV7-9	TRBJ2-3	CASSLGLGRTASYTQYF	TGTGCCAGCAGCTTAGGGCTCGGGAGGACCGCCTCCTATACGCAGTATTTT
many	NA	TRBV5-8	TRBJ2-1	CASSDRGSSYNEQFF	TGTGCCAGCAGCGACCGGGGGAGCTCCTACAATGAGCAGTTCTTC
many	TRBD2	TRBV7-9	TRBJ2-3	CASSLAGVEDTQYF	TGTGCCAGCAGTTTAGCGGGAGTTGAAGATACGCAGTATTTT
many	NA	TRBV7-3	TRBJ2-1	CASSPTGPNEQFF	TGTGCCAGCAGCCCGACAGGCCCCAATGAGCAGTTCTTC
few	NA	TRBV27	TRBJ1-3	CASSLRGYGNTIYF	TGTGCCAGCAGTTTGAGGGGCTATGGAAACACCATATATTTT
many	NA	TRBV5-1	TRBJ2-7	CASSFSGFHEQYF	TGCGCCAGCAGCTTCTCCGGTTTCCACGAGCAGTACTTC
many	NA	TRBV11-2	TRBJ1-1	CASSFTNTEAFF	TGTGCCAGCAGCTTTACGAACACTGAAGCTTTCTTT
NA	NA	TRBV7-9	TRBJ1-2	CASSTPAGGVYGYTF	TGTGCCAGCAGCACCCCCGCGGGGGGCGTCTATGGCTACACCTTC
few	TRBD1	TRBV12-3/TRBV12-4	TRBJ1-1	CATRYWTGMLLYTEAFF	TGTGCCACCAGATATTGGACAGGGATGTTGTTGTACACTGAAGCTTTCTTT
many	TRBD2	TRBV12-3/TRBV12-4	TRBJ2-3	CASVGRGTSGSDTQYF	TGTGCCAGCGTGGGGCGCGGGACTAGCGGGAGTGATACGCAGTATTTT
NA	NA	TRBV10-3	TRBJ1-4	CAISEFERTREYEKLSF	TGTGCCATCAGTGAGTTTGAGAGGACCAGGGAGTATGAAAAACTGTCTTTT
many	NA	TRBV30	TRBJ2-1	CAWDEGLPGRREQFF	TGTGCCTGGGATGAGGGCCTCCCGGGGCGGAGGGAGCAGTTCTTC
NA	NA	TRBV6-1	TRBJ2-2	CASNYRDGNTGELFF	TGTGCCAGCAACTACAGGGACGGGAACACCGGGGAGCTGTTTTTT
once	NA	TRBV18	TRBJ1-5	CASSPGGLQQPQHF	TGTGCCAGCTCTCCCGGGGGGCTCCAACAGCCCCAGCATTTT
many	NA	TRBV7-8	TRBJ2-3	CASSPPGTDTQYF	TGTGCCAGCAGCCCACCGGGGACAGATACGCAGTATTTT
many	TRBD2	TRBV13	TRBJ2-7	CASSLNRASGEQYF	TGTGCCAGCAGCTTAAATAGGGCTAGCGGCGAGCAGTACTTC
NA	NA	TRBV29-1	TRBJ2-5	CSVGEPEETQYF	TGCAGCGTTGGAGAGCCTGAAGAGACCCAGTACTTC
many	NA	TRBV28	TRBJ2-5	CASSFATAETQYF	TGTGCCAGCAGTTTCGCGACAGCAGAGACCCAGTACTTC